These T cell receptor beta chains were read from a single sample in a study of blood T cell repertoires in COVID-19. Assay used: immunoSEQ multiplex PCR; TCRdb lists only in-frame clones, some missing. The profile shows 200,000 to 250,000 clones, 82% of them singletons. Sequenced input: peripheral blood. The receptors come from a woman older than 75 with COVID-19, enrolled during active disease. CDR3s include the opening cysteine and the closing phenylalanine or tryptophan. The D gene is left open where the match is weak.

J: TRBJ1-5; V: TRBV11-3; D: -; CDR3: CASSSFWGTGQPQHF; DNA: TGTGCCAGCAGCTCCTTCTGGGGCACCGGTCAGCCCCAGCATTTT
J: TRBJ2-7; V: TRBV6-5; D: TRBD1; CDR3: CASTKGQGVSYEQYF; DNA: TGTGCCAGCACCAAAGGACAGGGTGTATCCTACGAGCAGTACTTC
J: TRBJ2-7; V: TRBV18; D: TRBD2; CDR3: CASSLLAEGPYEQYF; DNA: TGTGCCAGCTCACTACTAGCGGAGGGTCCCTACGAGCAGTACTTC
J: TRBJ2-2; V: TRBV5-4; D: TRBD2; CDR3: CASSSLAGGGTGELFF; DNA: TGTGCCAGCAGCTCTCTAGCGGGGGGCGGCACCGGGGAGCTGTTTTTT
J: TRBJ2-1; V: TRBV28; D: -; CDR3: CASSLVRGLPNNEQFF; DNA: TGTGCCAGCAGTCTCGTCCGAGGACTACCCAACAATGAGCAGTTCTTC
J: TRBJ1-5; V: TRBV2; D: -; CDR3: CAFKNTVGQPQHF; DNA: TGTGCCTTCAAAAATACAGTAGGTCAGCCCCAGCATTTT
J: TRBJ1-1; V: TRBV4-1; D: TRBD1; CDR3: CASSLYRGRIAFF; DNA: TGCGCCAGCAGCCTGTACAGGGGGCGAATAGCTTTCTTT
J: TRBJ1-2; V: TRBV9; D: -; CDR3: CASSVAVSGNGYTF; DNA: TGTGCCAGCAGCGTAGCGGTCTCGGGGAATGGCTACACCTTC
J: TRBJ2-1; V: TRBV12-5; D: -; CDR3: CASGLKWGGRNEQFF; DNA: TGTGCTAGTGGTTTGAAGTGGGGGGGCCGCAATGAGCAGTTCTTC
J: TRBJ1-1; V: TRBV3-1/TRBV3-2; D: -; CDR3: CASSQVGAEAFF; DNA: TGTGCCAGCAGCCAAGTCGGAGCTGAAGCTTTCTTT
J: TRBJ2-5; V: TRBV28; D: -; CDR3: CASSFNRAWGETQYF; DNA: TGTGCCAGCAGTTTTAACAGGGCTTGGGGTGAGACCCAGTACTTC
J: TRBJ1-5; V: TRBV30; D: TRBD1; CDR3: CAWSAGTVSNQPQHF; DNA: TGTGCCTGGAGTGCCGGGACAGTAAGCAATCAGCCCCAGCATTTT
J: TRBJ1-3; V: TRBV3-1/TRBV3-2; D: -; CDR3: CASSQEARAYSGNTIYF; DNA: TGTGCCAGCAGCCAAGAGGCCAGGGCATACTCTGGAAACACCATATATTTT
J: TRBJ2-6; V: TRBV28; D: -; CDR3: CASSFGGAGANVLTF; DNA: TGTGCCAGCAGTTTTGGAGGGGCTGGGGCCAACGTCCTGACTTTC
J: TRBJ2-1; V: TRBV7-3; D: TRBD2; CDR3: CASSLPMTSGRAYEQFF; DNA: TGTGCCAGCAGCTTACCCATGACTAGCGGGAGGGCCTATGAGCAGTTCTTC